These 30 T cell receptor beta chains share one sample of origin, sequenced in a study of blood T cell repertoires in COVID-19. TCRdb's table, derived via immunoSEQ multiplex PCR, lists solely in-frame clones and lacks some. The sample lists some 93,000 clones; approximately 89% were seen once. The specimen was peripheral blood. These receptor sequences come from a man over 45 with acute or convalescent COVID-19.

This clone was seen a handful of times. This chain uses TRBV3-1 (or the pseudogene TRBV3-2) with TRBJ1-2, with D hard to call. The V end was cut by 0 bases, the J end by 1 base, with 9 bases between. The length of the CDR3 is 15 residues. Looked up from germline, CDR1 is LGHDT and CDR2 is YNNKEL (reference sequence). CDR3 sequence: CASSQDIAGNYGYTF. The CDR3, as DNA: TGTGCCAGCAGCCAAGATATAGCGGGTAACTATGGCTACACCTTC.

This clone occurred once. The chain recombines TRBV4-1 with TRBJ2-1; unclear D gene. The CDR3 is 14 residues long. In germline, CDR1 is MGHRA, CDR2 YSYEKL. V was trimmed by 8 bases and J by 0 bases, leaving 11 bases between them. CDR3 in DNA: TGCGCCAGCTCCGCCTTCAGCTCCTACAATGAGCAGTTCTTC. It translates to CASSAFSSYNEQFF.

This clone was seen more than once but under ten times. The junction does not match germline at one end; this may be a read error. This chain uses TRBV7-9 with TRBJ2-5; D is undetermined. Germline assignment: CDR1 SEHNR and CDR2 FQNEAQ (reference sequence). The CDR3 consists of 14 residues. The CDR3 loop reads CASSVPRSQESQYF. DNA of the CDR3: TGTGCCAGCAGCGTGCCGAGGAGTCAAGAGTCCCAGTACTTC.

V is TRBV11-2 and J is TRBJ1-3; TRBD1 agrees at 7 bases. The CDR3 contains 14 residues. Trimming cost V 5 bases and J 3 bases; bases outside gene matches: 4. Germline V gene sequence: CDR1 SGHAT, CDR2 FQNNGV. In nucleotides, the CDR3 is TGTGCCAGCAGCAACCGGGACAGTGGAAACACCATATATTTT. It codes for CASSNRDSGNTIYF.

CDR3 in DNA: TGTGCCAGCAGTCGACAGGAGAACACTGAAGCTTTCTTT. This gives the protein CASSRQENTEAFF. The rearrangement links TRBV14 to TRBJ1-1; D possibly corresponds to TRBD1 (6 bases). The CDR3 has 13 residues. Per the germline V gene, CDR1 is SGHDN and CDR2 is FVKESK. V was clipped by 6 bases and J by 1 base, with 9 bases between them.

To note about this clone: The junction departs from germline at one end; a sequencing error may be responsible. The chain uses TRBV27 and TRBJ2-7; D is possibly TRBD2 (6 bases). This CDR3 region has 12 residues. Per the germline V gene, CDR1 is MNHEY and CDR2 is SMNVEV (reference sequence). CDR3 region: CASSLRGNPRRF. CDR3 nucleotides: TGTGCCAGCAGTTTACGGGGGAACCCAAGAAGGTTC.

The J gene is TRBJ1-2, the V gene TRBV7-8; D gene uncertain. V lost 3 bases and J 2 bases, leaving 13 bases between the germline ends. The germline CDR1 and CDR2 sequences are SGHVS and FQNEAQ. The CDR3 has 15 amino acids. This chain's CDR3 is CASSFMGPANYGYTF. CDR3 coding DNA: TGTGCCAGCAGCTTTATGGGCCCGGCCAACTATGGCTACACCTTC.

The chain combines TRBV9 with TRBJ1-1; TRBD1 might be the D (5 bases). The CDR3 length is 15 residues. Deletions cut 0 bases from V and 4 bases from J, with 13 bases between. Germline V gives CDR1 SGDLS, CDR2 YYNGEE. In DNA form, the CDR3 reads TGTGCCAGCAGCGTAGTTGGGGGAGGCATCACTGAAGCTTTCTTT. It translates to CASSVVGGGITEAFF.

The genes are TRBV30 and TRBJ1-1, with 7 bases aligning to TRBD1. V shed 5 bases, J shed 0 bases, and the junction held 3 bases outside the gene matches. Germline CDR1 GTSNPN, CDR2 SVGIG (reference sequence). The CDR3 is 13 amino acids. The CDR3 sequence is CAWDRALNTEAFF. The DNA for the CDR3 is TGTGCCTGGGACAGGGCCTTGAACACTGAAGCTTTCTTT.

The rearrangement uses TRBV3-1 (or the pseudogene TRBV3-2) and TRBJ2-7; 12 bases are a match to TRBD1. V was pared by 4 bases and J by 7 bases, with 11 bases of the junction left unmatched. CDR3 length: 16 amino acids. Germline V gene lookup returns CDR1 LGHDT and CDR2 YNNKEL (reference sequence). The CDR3 loop reads CASSPATGQGAGEQYF. The CDR3 DNA is TGTGCCAGCAGCCCCGCCACGGGACAGGGGGCGGGGGAGCAGTACTTC.

V and J are TRBV12-3 or TRBV12-4 and TRBJ2-7; 7 nucleotides agree with TRBD1. The CDR3 is made up of 11 amino acids. V lost 5 bases and J lost 6; bases outside the gene matches: 1. The CDR3 spells CASSNRGEQYF. DNA for the CDR3: TGTGCCAGCAGTAACAGGGGCGAGCAGTACTTC.

The chain carries TRBV19 and TRBJ1-5, with a possible D match to TRBD1 (5 bases). The length of the CDR3 is 15 residues. V was clipped by 7 bases and J by 2 bases, with 15 bases between them. Germline lookup yields CDR1 LNHDA and CDR2 SQIVND (reference sequence). The CDR3 DNA follows: TGTGCCAGTACTCGCCTAGGGGCCCGCAATCAGCCCCAGCATTTT. The encoded protein is CASTRLGARNQPQHF.

V is TRBV15 and J is TRBJ2-1; 13 bases agree with TRBD2. Germline CDR1 is LNHNV and CDR2 is YYDKDF (reference sequence). The CDR3 contains 17 residues. V shed 5 bases, J shed 8 bases, and the junction held 12 bases outside the gene matches. The CDR3 loop reads CATSRFPRTSGSDEQFF. The DNA for the CDR3 is TGTGCCACCAGCCGATTCCCACGGACTAGCGGGAGCGATGAGCAGTTCTTC.

The chain carries TRBV19 and TRBJ2-1; 7 positions agree with TRBD2. The ends lost 3 bases at V and 4 bases at J; junction bases unmatched: 9. CDR1 and CDR2 from the germline V gene are LNHDA and SQIVND (reference sequence). The CDR3 loop spans 16 amino acids. This CDR3 reads CASSILPGGSYNEQFF. As DNA, the CDR3 is TGTGCCAGTAGTATTCTGCCGGGAGGATCTTACAATGAGCAGTTCTTC.

V and J are TRBV11-2 and TRBJ2-7; no reliable D call. Trimming left V 4 bases short and J 3 bases short, with 19 bases between. CDR3 size: 16 residues. Germline loops: CDR1 SGHAT, CDR2 FQNNGV. This CDR3 is CASSSAVANRNYEQYF. CDR3 DNA sequence: TGTGCCAGCAGCTCCGCGGTGGCAAACCGTAACTACGAGCAGTACTTC.

The genes are TRBV3-1 (or the pseudogene TRBV3-2) and TRBJ2-1; 9 bases match TRBD2. Per the germline V gene, CDR1 is LGHDT and CDR2 is YNNKEL (reference sequence). V shed 3 bases, J shed 12 bases, and the junction held 15 bases outside the gene matches. The CDR3 is 16 amino acids. The CDR3 spells CASSHSEGGRAARQFF. CDR3 coding DNA: TGTGCCAGCAGCCACAGCGAGGGCGGGAGGGCCGCTAGGCAGTTCTTC.

The chain combines TRBV9 with TRBJ2-7, with 12 bases fitting TRBD2. V dropped 3 bases and J dropped 3; count of bases not matched to a gene: 4. Germline V gene sequence: CDR1 SGDLS, CDR2 YYNGEE. This CDR3 spans 15 amino acids. CDR3 sequence (DNA): TGTGCCAGCAGCGGCGGGACTAGCGGGTACTACGAGCAGTACTTC. Residues: CASSGGTSGYYEQYF. Combining the CDR3 with reference TRBV9 and TRBJ2-7 gives the whole variable domain DSGVTQTPKHLITATGQRVTLRCSPRSGDLSVYWYQQSLDQGLQFLIQYYNGEERAKGNILERFSAQQFPDLHSELNLSSLELGDSALYFCASSGGTSGYYEQYFGPGTRLTVT.

The J gene is TRBJ2-1, the V gene TRBV6-5; 10 bases line up with TRBD2. The CDR3 totals 15 residues. Germline-derived CDR1 and CDR2 are MNHEY and SVGAGI. Unmatched junction bases numbered 11, after V lost 5 bases and J lost 10 bases. The CDR3 sequence is CASSPRTSGGEEQFF. CDR3 bases: TGTGCCAGCAGTCCGCGGACTAGCGGAGGGGAGGAGCAGTTCTTC.

The rearrangement uses TRBV7-2 and TRBJ1-5, with D perhaps TRBD1 (6 bases). Germline V gives CDR1 SGHTA, CDR2 FQGNSA. CDR3 length: 16 residues. Trimming removed 2 bases from V and 0 bases from J, with 11 bases in between. CDR3 protein: CASSLSTGHSNQPQHF. The CDR3 coding sequence is TGTGCCAGCAGCTTATCAACAGGGCATAGCAATCAGCCCCAGCATTTT.

The chain combines TRBV21-1 with TRBJ1-3; TRBD1, the table's D call, was not compared with the DNA. TRBV21-1 is a known pseudogene. The CDR3 totals 16 residues. The CDR3 DNA sequence: TGTGCCAGCAGCAAAGAGGGCCAGGGTGCCGGAAACACCATATATTTT. Amino acid sequence: CASSKEGQGAGNTIYF.

This clone was detected a few times. The genes are TRBV11-3 and TRBJ2-1; 13 nucleotides agree with TRBD2. CDR1 is SGHNT and CDR2 is YENEEA in the germline V gene. V was pared by 0 bases and J by 8 bases, with 10 bases of the junction left unmatched. The CDR3 sequence is 18 residues long. CDR3 loop: CASSLDLGLAGAADEQFF. The CDR3 nucleotides are TGTGCCAGCAGCTTAGATCTAGGACTAGCGGGAGCTGCCGATGAGCAGTTCTTC.

The chain carries TRBV14 and TRBJ2-2; possible D gene TRBD2, 6 bases. This CDR3 comprises 17 residues. Germline loops: CDR1 SGHDN, CDR2 FVKESK. The germline V and J ends were trimmed by 1 base and 3 bases, with 15 bases remaining between them. CDR3 nucleotide sequence: TGTGCCAGCAGCCAAGGGTCCGGAGGGGCTGACACCGGGGAGCTGTTTTTT. Its protein product is CASSQGSGGADTGELFF.

The rearrangement uses TRBV5-5 and TRBJ1-1, with D hard to call. This CDR3 contains 14 residues. Germline V lookup: CDR1 SGHKS, CDR2 YYEKEE (reference sequence). Between the trimmed V and J ends, which lost 1 base and 1 base, there was a span of 8 bases. CDR3: CASSLIQSNTEAFF. The CDR3, as DNA: TGTGCCAGCAGCTTGATACAGTCGAACACTGAAGCTTTCTTT.

This rearrangement joins TRBV18 to TRBJ2-5; TRBD1 agrees at 9 bases. Germline assignment: CDR1 KGHSH and CDR2 LQKENI. Trimming cost V 4 bases and J 1 base; bases outside gene matches: 1. The CDR3 is 14 residues long. The CDR3 DNA is TGTGCCAGCTCACAGGGACAGGGCCAAGAGACCCAGTACTTC. It specifies CASSQGQGQETQYF.

The chain links TRBV30 to TRBJ2-5; a possible D gene is TRBD1 (5 bases). Per germline, CDR1 GTSNPN and CDR2 SVGIG (reference sequence). The CDR3 is made up of 10 amino acids. With 2 bases removed from V and 10 bases from J, the gap between germline ends came to 8 bases. This CDR3 reads CAWSRGVQYF. The CDR3 DNA reads as TGTGCCTGGAGTAGGGGCGTCCAGTACTTC.

The genes are TRBV11-2 and TRBJ2-7; D is unresolved. Germline V gene sequence: CDR1 SGHAT, CDR2 FQNNGV. Trimming cost V 5 bases and J 1 base, with 9 bases left between them. This CDR3 is built from 13 residues. This CDR3 reads CASSEAPSYEQYF. CDR3 bases: TGTGCCAGCAGCGAGGCCCCATCCTACGAGCAGTACTTC.

This CDR3 reads CASSSGLAASYEQYF. CDR3 nucleotides: TGCGCCAGCAGCTCCGGACTAGCGGCATCCTACGAGCAGTACTTC. The V gene is TRBV5-1, the J gene TRBJ2-7; 10 positions match TRBD2. This CDR3 spans 15 amino acids. After removal of 3 bases from V and 1 base from J, the junction contained 4 bases not matched to a gene. From germline, CDR1 is SGHRS and CDR2 YFSETQ.

This clone was detected only once. This chain uses TRBV7-3 with TRBJ2-1, with 10 positions matching TRBD2. The CDR3 has 18 amino acids. J was trimmed by 7 bases and V by 3 bases; bases with no gene match: 15. Germline values: CDR1 SGHTA, CDR2 FQGTGA. CDR3 sequence (DNA): TGTGCCAGCAGCTTCCAACCTAATCTAGCGGGAGTAGGAAATGAGCAGTTCTTC. Protein product: CASSFQPNLAGVGNEQFF.

This clone turned up a few times. This rearrangement joins TRBV5-1 to TRBJ2-1; 7 bases agree with TRBD1. The CDR3 length is 20 residues. Germline V gene lookup returns CDR1 SGHRS and CDR2 YFSETQ. After removal of 2 bases from V and 5 bases from J, the junction contained 22 bases not matched to a gene. The CDR3 DNA follows: TGCGCCAGCAGCTTAAGAGGACAGGCGGCCCTGCGTATAACTGACAATGAGCAGTTCTTC. This translates into CASSLRGQAALRITDNEQFF.

The chain combines TRBV5-1 with TRBJ1-1; TRBD1 agrees at 7 bases. J was trimmed by 1 base and V by 2 bases; bases with no gene match: 11. Germline lookup yields CDR1 SGHRS and CDR2 YFSETQ. This CDR3 comprises 17 residues. The CDR3 region is CASSLRQGAVTNTEAFF. Written as DNA, the CDR3 is TGCGCCAGCAGCTTAAGACAGGGCGCTGTGACGAACACTGAAGCTTTCTTT.